This T cell receptor beta chain comes out of a study of cytomegalovirus exposure and HLA in healthy donors. Study-level background: One earlier analysis, a look at 150 million to 200 million T cells, found about 100 million unique TCR beta sequences.

Study-wide results and caveats: The productive fraction for most TCR beta V segments was about 90% or about 30% in an earlier analysis. There was a cluster of highly shared sequence variants that was likely a sequencing artifact.

For this clone: Its antigen is unidentified.

PCR employed 60 Vbeta and 13 Jbeta primers. Authors' methods: A follow-up analysis tallied around 80 million unique TCR beta chains, roughly 11 million shared. The assay was immunoSEQ multiplex PCR, and TCRdb's table has in-frame clones only and misses some. V, J and clone size are those of that table, while D and trimming were read from the DNA. The specimen's table records fewer than 45,000 clones. The TCR was taken from a man between 35 and 55 years old in good health and CMV-seropositive. Sequencing was done on a sample of PBMCs.

In DNA, the CDR3 is TGTGTGTCACGGTCTGGAAACACCATATATTTT. Protein product: CVSRSGNTIYF. The V call is TRBV18, the J call TRBJ1-3; D gene unclear. Germline V lookup: CDR1 KGHSH, CDR2 LQKENI. This CDR3 contains 11 residues.